The source of this TCR beta chain is a study of molecular identifiers for immune sequencing clone quantification. Study-wide points: Highly expanded clone sizes could be underestimated through barcode sharing by identical TCR molecules. In CMV-specific effectors, clones above 20 copies held over 99% of molecules; naive, under 1%.

This clonotype was detected ten times or more. The target antigen is unknown. Listed TCR primers, together with previously described methods, were used for the bulk TCR libraries. From the PCR reads, TCRdb called clonotypes with MiXCR, one entry per CDR3 protein. Of approximately 550,000 distinct CDR3 sequences listed, roughly 25% are singletons. This receptor was obtained from a human donor in good health. Some libraries in this study had Jurkat cell RNA spiked in. Sequenced input: naive CD8+ T cells from blood, with Jurkat cell RNA spiked in. Noted subset: FACS-sorted CD8+CD4-CCR7+CD45RA+ naive T cells.

The CDR3 sequence: CASSQGLAASYEQYF. The DNA for the CDR3 is TGCGCCAGCAGCCAGGGACTAGCGGCTTCGTACGAGCAGTACTTC. The chain combines TRBV4-3 with TRBJ2-7; 11 nucleotides agree with TRBD2. The germline gives CDR1 LGHNA, CDR2 YSLEER. V lost 3 bases to trimming and J lost 4 bases; unmatched junction nucleotides: 5. The CDR3 totals 15 residues.